This T cell receptor (beta chain) comes out of a study of blood T cell repertoires in COVID-19. Study information: The origin of the acute and convalescent COVID-19 samples was the United States, Italy and Spain. Sources were T cells, B-cell-depleted T cells, or PBMCs; the material itself was cDNA or gDNA.

The Seattle patients joined while their infection was active and were tracked longitudinally afterward. As processed by the authors: Cell counts per sample came from amplifying reference gene primers. Measured with immunoSEQ multiplex PCR; TCRdb has only the in-frame clones, and not every one. V and J calls and clone size are copied from that table; D and trimming were computed from the DNA. This sample carries roughly 62,000 clones, approximately 88% of them seen once, and the ten largest clones take 9.5% to 13%. The CDR3 spans 15 residues. Germline CDR1 and CDR2: LNHDA and SQIVND (reference sequence). The V gene end was trimmed by 4 bases and the J gene end by 3 bases; junction bases not matched to a gene: 9.

This TCR was sampled from a man aged 30 to 45 with COVID-19, enrolled during active disease. Input material: peripheral blood. This chain links TRBV19 with TRBJ2-7; TRBD1 aligns across 7 bases. This chain's CDR3 is CASSKSWSGGYEQYF. The CDR3 DNA reads as TGTGCCAGTAGTAAGAGTTGGTCAGGGGGCTACGAGCAGTACTTC.